This T cell receptor beta chain was recorded in a study of OX40 agonist ivuxolimab in advanced cancers. Overall study: Therapy given before enrollment (anti-PD-1, anti-PD-L1 or anti-CTLA-4) was allowed, and around 40% had some. Study observations and caveats: Expansion of clones was among the lowest in partial responders at 0.1-3.0 mg/kg.

Libraries were prepared by immunoSEQ multiplex PCR; TCRdb keeps only in-frame clonotypes and omits some of them. The data contain about 47,000 clones, 84% of them singletons. Remarks on this clone: Its antigen is still unknown.

This CDR3 is built from 17 residues. The germline V gene has CDR1 MGHRA and CDR2 YSYEKL. J lost 7 bases, V lost 2 bases, and 8 bases had no gene match. The sequenced sample was CD4+ or CD8+ T cells sorted from blood, obtained in a trial of the OX40 agonist ivuxolimab. The chain couples TRBV4-1 to TRBJ2-1; TRBD2 aligns across 13 bases. The clonotype originates from an adult with an advanced solid tumor such as melanoma, head and neck, liver or kidney cancer. Here the CDR3 reads CASSQHQTSGGYNEQFF. The CDR3 DNA is TGCGCCAGCAGCCAACACCAGACTAGCGGGGGGTATAATGAGCAGTTCTTC.